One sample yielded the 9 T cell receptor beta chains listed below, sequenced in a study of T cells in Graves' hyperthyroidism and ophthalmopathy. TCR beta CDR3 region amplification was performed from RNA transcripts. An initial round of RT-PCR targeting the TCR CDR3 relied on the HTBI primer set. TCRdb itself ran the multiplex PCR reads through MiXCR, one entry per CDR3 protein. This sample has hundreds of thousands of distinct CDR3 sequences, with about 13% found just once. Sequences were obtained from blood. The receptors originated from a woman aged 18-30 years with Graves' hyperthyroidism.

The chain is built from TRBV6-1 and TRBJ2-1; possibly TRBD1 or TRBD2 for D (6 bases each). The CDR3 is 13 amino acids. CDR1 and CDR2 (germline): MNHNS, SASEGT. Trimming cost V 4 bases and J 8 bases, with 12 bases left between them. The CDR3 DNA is TGTGCCAGCAGTGGAGGGGGGTCTGATGAGCAGTTCTTC. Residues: CASSGGGSDEQFF.

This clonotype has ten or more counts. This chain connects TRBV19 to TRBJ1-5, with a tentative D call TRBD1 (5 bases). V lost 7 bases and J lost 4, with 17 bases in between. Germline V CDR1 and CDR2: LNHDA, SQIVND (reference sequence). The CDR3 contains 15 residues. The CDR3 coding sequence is TGTGCCAGTACCTCTGGCCAGGGCCGGAATCAGCCCCAGCATTTT. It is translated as CASTSGQGRNQPQHF.

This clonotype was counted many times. The CDR3 region has the DNA TGCAGTGCTAGCCCTGTGAGGGGGAACACTGAAGCTTTCTTT. It is translated as CSASPVRGNTEAFF. V gene TRBV20-1 combines with J gene TRBJ1-1, with a tentative D call TRBD1 (5 bases). Trimming cost V 3 bases and J 1 base, with 12 bases left between them. The CDR3 extends over 14 amino acids. Germline V gene lookup returns CDR1 DFQATT and CDR2 SNEGSKA (reference sequence).

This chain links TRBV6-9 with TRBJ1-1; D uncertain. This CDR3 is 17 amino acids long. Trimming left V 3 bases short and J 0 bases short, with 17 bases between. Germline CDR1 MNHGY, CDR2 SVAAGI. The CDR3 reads CASSYFSPDAMNTEAFF. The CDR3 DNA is TGTGCCAGCAGTTACTTTTCCCCGGACGCCATGAACACTGAAGCTTTCTTT.

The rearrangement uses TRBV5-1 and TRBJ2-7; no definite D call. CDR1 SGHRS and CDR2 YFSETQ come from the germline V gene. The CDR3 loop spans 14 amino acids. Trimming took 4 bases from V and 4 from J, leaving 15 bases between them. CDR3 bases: TGCGCCAGCAGCCCGGACCGTACACTTTACGAGCAGTACTTC. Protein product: CASSPDRTLYEQYF.

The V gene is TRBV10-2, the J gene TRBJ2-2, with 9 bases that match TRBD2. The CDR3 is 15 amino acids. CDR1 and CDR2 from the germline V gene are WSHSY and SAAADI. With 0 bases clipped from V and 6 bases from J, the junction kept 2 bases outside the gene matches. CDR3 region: CASSESGLAAGELFF. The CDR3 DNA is TGCGCCAGCAGTGAGTCGGGACTAGCAGCCGGGGAGCTGTTTTTT.

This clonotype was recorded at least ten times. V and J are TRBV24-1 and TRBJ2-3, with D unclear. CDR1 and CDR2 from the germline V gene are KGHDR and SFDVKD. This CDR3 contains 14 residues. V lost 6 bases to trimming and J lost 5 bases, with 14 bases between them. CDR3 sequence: CATSRSPSEDTQYF. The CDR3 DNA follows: TGTGCCACCAGTCGGTCGCCTTCGGAAGATACGCAGTATTTT.

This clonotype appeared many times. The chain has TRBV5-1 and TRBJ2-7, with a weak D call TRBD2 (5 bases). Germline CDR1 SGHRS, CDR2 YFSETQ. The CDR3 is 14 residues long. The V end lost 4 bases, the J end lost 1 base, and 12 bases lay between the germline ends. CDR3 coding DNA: TGCGCCAGCAGCGGTAGTACGGGGTCCTACGAGCAGTACTTC. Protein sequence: CASSGSTGSYEQYF.

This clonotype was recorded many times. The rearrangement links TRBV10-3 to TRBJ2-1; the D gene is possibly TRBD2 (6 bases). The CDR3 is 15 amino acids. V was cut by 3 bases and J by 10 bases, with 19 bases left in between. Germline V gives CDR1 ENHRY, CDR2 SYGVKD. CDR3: CAISDPGLSSWEQFF. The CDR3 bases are TGTGCCATCAGTGACCCGGGACTTTCCTCCTGGGAGCAGTTCTTC.